This is a list of T cell receptor beta chains from one sample in a study of control samples from healthy donors and cancer patients. Assay used: immunoSEQ multiplex PCR; TCRdb lists only in-frame clones, some missing. The sample holds more than 80,000 clones, more than 85% seen once. Input material: blood. The receptors originated from a man between 18 and 29 years old in good health. CDR3s include the opening cysteine and the closing phenylalanine or tryptophan. Each record gives: V gene, J gene, clone size, D gene, CDR3 protein, CDR3 DNA. A D gene is named only where the DNA matches it firmly. Clone size is stated in some rows and not others, as once, few, many or a class when expanded.

v_gene: TRBV7-2; j_gene: TRBJ1-6; abundance: NA; d_gene: NA; CDR3aa: CASSLGAGANPLHF; CDR3nt: TGTGCCAGCAGCTTAGGGGCTGGCGCGAATCCCCTCCACTTT
v_gene: TRBV19; j_gene: TRBJ2-2; abundance: NA; d_gene: TRBD1; CDR3aa: CASSDRVSRGELFF; CDR3nt: TGTGCCAGTAGTGACAGGGTATCTCGCGGGGAGCTGTTTTTT
v_gene: TRBV7-8; j_gene: TRBJ1-2; abundance: once; d_gene: TRBD1; CDR3aa: CASSQHRTGVDGYTF; CDR3nt: TGTGCCAGCAGCCAACACAGGACAGGGGTTGATGGCTACACCTTC
v_gene: TRBV6-4; j_gene: TRBJ2-2; abundance: NA; d_gene: NA; CDR3aa: CASSDSTDTGELFF; CDR3nt: TGTGCCAGCAGTGACTCAACCGACACCGGGGAGCTGTTTTTT
v_gene: TRBV6-5; j_gene: TRBJ1-2; abundance: NA; d_gene: NA; CDR3aa: CASRQGWSNYGYTF; CDR3nt: TGTGCCAGCAGACAGGGATGGTCTAACTATGGCTACACCTTC
v_gene: TRBV4-1; j_gene: TRBJ2-3; abundance: NA; d_gene: TRBD2; CDR3aa: CASSPIGFSGRITDTQYF; CDR3nt: TGCGCCAGCAGCCCTATAGGTTTTAGCGGGAGAATAACAGATACGCAGTATTTT
v_gene: TRBV5-4; j_gene: TRBJ2-7; abundance: NA; d_gene: NA; CDR3aa: CASSLVGSSYEQYF; CDR3nt: TGTGCCAGCAGCTTGGTGGGGAGCTCCTACGAGCAGTACTTC
v_gene: TRBV19; j_gene: TRBJ2-2; abundance: NA; d_gene: TRBD1; CDR3aa: CASISQGAGTGELFF; CDR3nt: TGTGCCAGTATTTCGCAGGGGGCGGGCACCGGGGAGCTGTTTTTT
v_gene: TRBV19; j_gene: TRBJ2-3; abundance: NA; d_gene: TRBD2; CDR3aa: CASSIDRGGASDTQYF; CDR3nt: TGTGCCAGTAGTATAGATCGCGGGGGGGCCTCAGATACGCAGTATTTT
v_gene: TRBV7-2; j_gene: TRBJ2-7; abundance: NA; d_gene: NA; CDR3aa: CASSLEGVSSYEQYF; CDR3nt: TGTGCCAGCAGCTTAGAAGGCGTTAGCTCCTACGAGCAGTACTTC
v_gene: TRBV18; j_gene: TRBJ1-2; abundance: NA; d_gene: NA; CDR3aa: CASSPEAAYGYTF; CDR3nt: TGTGCCAGCTCACCTGAGGCGGCCTATGGCTACACCTTC
v_gene: TRBV6-2/TRBV6-3; j_gene: TRBJ1-1; abundance: NA; d_gene: NA; CDR3aa: CASSSGALGAFF; CDR3nt: TGTGCCAGCAGCTCGGGCGCCTTGGGAGCTTTCTTT
v_gene: TRBV27; j_gene: TRBJ1-5; abundance: once; d_gene: NA; CDR3aa: CASSAGPGREPQHF; CDR3nt: TGTGCCAGCAGTGCAGGACCGGGGCGGGAGCCCCAGCATTTT
v_gene: TRBV7-2; j_gene: TRBJ2-3; abundance: NA; d_gene: NA; CDR3aa: CASSFWRTDTQYF; CDR3nt: TGTGCCAGCAGCTTTTGGCGCACAGATACGCAGTATTTT
v_gene: TRBV3-1/TRBV3-2; j_gene: TRBJ2-6; abundance: few; d_gene: TRBD2; CDR3aa: CASSPREEGSGANVLTF; CDR3nt: TGTGCCAGCAGCCCCCGGGAGGAAGGATCTGGGGCCAACGTCCTGACTTTC
v_gene: TRBV4-1; j_gene: TRBJ1-2; abundance: NA; d_gene: NA; CDR3aa: CASSQQRGRGYTF; CDR3nt: TGCGCCAGCAGCCAACAACGAGGGAGGGGCTACACCTTC
v_gene: TRBV4-1; j_gene: TRBJ2-7; abundance: NA; d_gene: TRBD1; CDR3aa: CASSQGHEGAAYEQYF; CDR3nt: TGCGCCAGCAGCCAAGGTCATGAGGGGGCGGCCTACGAGCAGTACTTC
v_gene: TRBV4-1; j_gene: TRBJ2-6; abundance: few; d_gene: TRBD2; CDR3aa: CASSQEGLAGGRGSGANVLTF; CDR3nt: TGCGCCAGCAGCCAAGAAGGGCTAGCGGGGGGAAGGGGCTCTGGGGCCAACGTCCTGACTTTC
v_gene: TRBV13; j_gene: TRBJ2-7; abundance: NA; d_gene: NA; CDR3aa: CASSFYGGNREQYF; CDR3nt: TGTGCCAGCAGCTTTTACGGAGGGAACCGCGAGCAGTACTTC
v_gene: TRBV7-2; j_gene: TRBJ1-5; abundance: NA; d_gene: NA; CDR3aa: CASSFDSSNQPQHF; CDR3nt: TGTGCCAGCAGCTTCGACAGTAGCAATCAGCCCCAGCATTTT
v_gene: TRBV6-5; j_gene: TRBJ1-4; abundance: once; d_gene: NA; CDR3aa: CASTAQDPTNEKLFF; CDR3nt: TGTGCCAGCACAGCACAGGATCCAACTAATGAAAAACTGTTTTTT
v_gene: TRBV14; j_gene: TRBJ1-2; abundance: NA; d_gene: TRBD1; CDR3aa: CASSLTGGMGYTF; CDR3nt: TGTGCCAGCAGCCTTACAGGGGGAATGGGCTACACCTTC
v_gene: TRBV6-1; j_gene: TRBJ2-7; abundance: NA; d_gene: TRBD2; CDR3aa: CASSESGGTSYEQYF; CDR3nt: TGTGCCAGCAGTGAGAGCGGGGGGACCTCCTACGAGCAGTACTTC
v_gene: TRBV2; j_gene: TRBJ2-3; abundance: NA; d_gene: NA; CDR3aa: CASRVSPDTQYF; CDR3nt: TGTGCCAGCAGGGTTAGTCCAGATACGCAGTATTTT
v_gene: TRBV14; j_gene: TRBJ1-4; abundance: NA; d_gene: NA; CDR3aa: CASSQDDEKLFF; CDR3nt: TGTGCCAGCAGCCAAGATGATGAAAAACTGTTTTTT
v_gene: TRBV6-5; j_gene: TRBJ2-7; abundance: NA; d_gene: NA; CDR3aa: CASSQTLFPLIEQYF; CDR3nt: TGTGCCAGCAGTCAGACTCTCTTCCCCCTCATCGAGCAGTACTTC
v_gene: TRBV11-1; j_gene: TRBJ1-1; abundance: NA; d_gene: TRBD1; CDR3aa: CASSFDRGTEAFF; CDR3nt: TGTGCCAGCAGCTTCGACAGGGGGACTGAAGCTTTCTTT
v_gene: TRBV14; j_gene: TRBJ2-7; abundance: NA; d_gene: NA; CDR3aa: CASSQVAEGNEQYF; CDR3nt: TGTGCCAGCAGCCAAGTCGCCGAGGGCAACGAGCAGTACTTC
v_gene: TRBV9; j_gene: TRBJ2-7; abundance: once; d_gene: NA; CDR3aa: CASSGGMSYEQYF; CDR3nt: TGTGCCAGCAGCGGAGGGATGTCCTACGAGCAGTACTTC
v_gene: TRBV6-5; j_gene: TRBJ1-5; abundance: NA; d_gene: NA; CDR3aa: CASSPSLGAQPQHF; CDR3nt: TGTGCCAGCAGTCCAAGTCTGGGGGCTCAGCCCCAGCATTTT
v_gene: TRBV5-1; j_gene: TRBJ2-5; abundance: NA; d_gene: TRBD1; CDR3aa: CASSLDSRDRPLQTQYF; CDR3nt: TGCGCCAGCAGCTTGGATTCGCGGGACAGGCCCTTGCAGACCCAGTACTTC
v_gene: TRBV18; j_gene: TRBJ2-7; abundance: NA; d_gene: NA; CDR3aa: CATARVGDTYEQYF; CDR3nt: TGTGCCACCGCTCGGGTCGGGGACACCTACGAGCAGTACTTC
v_gene: TRBV29-1; j_gene: TRBJ2-7; abundance: NA; d_gene: NA; CDR3aa: CSVKHTSSYEQYF; CDR3nt: TGCAGCGTCAAACACACGAGCTCCTACGAGCAGTACTTC